The 2 T cell receptor beta chains presented below share a single source sample, sequenced in a study of shared clonotypes between healthy human individuals. Assay used: immunoSEQ multiplex PCR; TCRdb lists only in-frame clones, some missing. The table shows approximately 700,000 clones, with 55% to 85% occurring only once. Sequencing input: memory CD4+ T cells sorted from blood. Subset indicated: CD45RA-negative fraction. Receptor source: a woman aged 25 to 39 in good health.

This chain joins TRBV5-1 and TRBJ1-1; 8 bases map to TRBD1. V gave up 4 bases and J gave up 2 bases; unmatched junction bases: 7. Germline lookup yields CDR1 SGHRS and CDR2 YFSETQ. This CDR3 spans 15 amino acids. The CDR3 spells CASSTSGGENTEAFF. The DNA of the CDR3 is TGCGCCAGCAGCACGTCAGGGGGCGAAAACACTGAAGCTTTCTTT.

This rearrangement joins TRBV2 to TRBJ2-5; perhaps TRBD2 as D (7 bases). Germline CDR1 and CDR2: SNHLY and FYNNEI. The CDR3 is 15 residues long. V was cut by 6 bases and J by 1 base, with 15 bases left in between. In DNA form, the CDR3 reads TGTGCCAGCAGGGGGGCTAGCGGTAGCCAAGAGACCCAGTACTTC. Its translation: CASRGASGSQETQYF.